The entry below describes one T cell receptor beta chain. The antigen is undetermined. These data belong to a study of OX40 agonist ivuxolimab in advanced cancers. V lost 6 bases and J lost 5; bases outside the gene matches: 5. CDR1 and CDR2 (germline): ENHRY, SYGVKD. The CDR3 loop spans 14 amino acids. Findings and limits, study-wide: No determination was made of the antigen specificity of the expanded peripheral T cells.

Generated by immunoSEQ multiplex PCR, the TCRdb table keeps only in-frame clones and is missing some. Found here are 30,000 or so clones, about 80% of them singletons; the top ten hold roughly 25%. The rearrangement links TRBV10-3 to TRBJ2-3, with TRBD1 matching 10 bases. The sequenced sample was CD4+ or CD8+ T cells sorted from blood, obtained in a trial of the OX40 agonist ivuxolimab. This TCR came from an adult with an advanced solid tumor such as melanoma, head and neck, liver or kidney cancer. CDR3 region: CAIRTGQGVDTQYF. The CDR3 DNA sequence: TGTGCCATCAGAACTGGACAGGGGGTAGATACGCAGTATTTT.